This TCR beta chain was identified in a study of persistence of HIV-infected CD4 T cells. The libraries were made with immunoSEQ version 4 in survey mode. Template was genomic DNA at about 9.8 ng/uL, with up to 1 ug used per sample. The data were produced by immunoSEQ multiplex PCR, yet TCRdb's version contains in-frame clones alone and is incomplete. The sample lists nearly 20,000 clones, roughly 60% occurring once. Cells were stimulated with overlapping HIV-1 Gag 15-mer peptides. Sorting of responding CD4+ T cells relied on upregulated CD40 ligand together with CD69. With V trimmed by 7 bases and J by 5 bases, 6 bases remained unmatched. This CDR3 is built from 13 residues. On this clone: Its antigen is not known.

This receptor was obtained from an adult woman with HIV who was CMV-seropositive. The genes are TRBV12-3 or TRBV12-4 and TRBJ1-1; 8 positions agree with TRBD1. Sequenced here: CD4+ T cells sorted from PBMCs after approximately 20-hour stimulation, sampled from a patient who received antiretroviral therapy. CDR3 loop: CASIMTGATEAFF. CDR3 bases: TGTGCCAGCATCATGACAGGGGCTACTGAAGCTTTCTTT.